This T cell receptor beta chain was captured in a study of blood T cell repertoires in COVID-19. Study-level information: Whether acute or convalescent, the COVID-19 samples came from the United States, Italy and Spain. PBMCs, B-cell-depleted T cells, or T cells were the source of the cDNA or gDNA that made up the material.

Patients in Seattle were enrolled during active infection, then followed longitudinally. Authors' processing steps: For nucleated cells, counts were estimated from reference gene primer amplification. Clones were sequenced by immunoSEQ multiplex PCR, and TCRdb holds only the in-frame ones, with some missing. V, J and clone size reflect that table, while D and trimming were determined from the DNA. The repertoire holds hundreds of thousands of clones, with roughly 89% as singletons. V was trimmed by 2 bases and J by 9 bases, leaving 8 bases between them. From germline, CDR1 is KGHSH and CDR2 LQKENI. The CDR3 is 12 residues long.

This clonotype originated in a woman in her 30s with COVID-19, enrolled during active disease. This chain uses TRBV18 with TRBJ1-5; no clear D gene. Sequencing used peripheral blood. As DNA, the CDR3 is TGTGCCAGCTCACCAGAGCGAGGGCCCCAGCATTTT. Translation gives CASSPERGPQHF. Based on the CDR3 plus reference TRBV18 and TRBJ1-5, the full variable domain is NAGVMQNPRHLVRRRGQEARLRCSPMKGHSHVYWYRQLPEEGLKFMVYLQKENIIDESGMPKERFSAEFPKEGPSILRIQQVVRGDSAAYFCASSPERGPQHFGDGTRLSIL.